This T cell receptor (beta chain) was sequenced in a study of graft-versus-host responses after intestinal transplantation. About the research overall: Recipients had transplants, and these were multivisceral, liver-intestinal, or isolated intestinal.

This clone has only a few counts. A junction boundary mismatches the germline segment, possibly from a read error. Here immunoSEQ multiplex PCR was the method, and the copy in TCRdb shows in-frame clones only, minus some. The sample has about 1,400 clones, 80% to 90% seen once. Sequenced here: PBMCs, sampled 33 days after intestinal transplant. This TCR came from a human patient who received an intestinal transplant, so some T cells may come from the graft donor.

The CDR3 loop reads CASSDGTSGGNEQVF. The DNA for the CDR3 is TGTGCCAGCAGTGACGGGACTAGCGGGGGCAATGAGCAGGTCTTC. V and J are TRBV6-4 and TRBJ2-1, with TRBD2 matching 14 bases. This CDR3 comprises 15 residues. Germline values: CDR1 MRHNA, CDR2 SNTAGT.